The T cell receptor (beta chain) described here comes from a study of beta chain features in type 1 diabetes. To note about this clone: Its antigen is unknown.

Study results and limitations: Cells expressing TCR highly could be over-represented by cDNA sequencing.

Germline CDR1 is SQVTM and CDR2 is ANQGSEA. Unmatched junction bases numbered 9, after V lost 6 bases and J lost 5 bases. CDR3 length equals 13 residues. Of the isolated RNA, all was reverse transcribed, and so the sequenced material was expressed TCRB transcripts. The assay was immunoSEQ multiplex PCR, and TCRdb's table has in-frame clones only and misses some. Found here are nearly 350,000 clones, less than 10% of them singletons; the top ten hold 0.44%. The source material was central memory CD4+ T cells from blood. The TCR was taken from a woman aged 18-29 years in good health. This rearrangement joins TRBV29-1 to TRBJ1-1; 7 nucleotides agree with TRBD1. Written as DNA, the CDR3 is TGCAGCGTGAATCCGACAGGGAAGACTGAAGCTTTCTTT. Amino acid sequence: CSVNPTGKTEAFF.